This T cell receptor (beta chain) emerged from a study of blood T cell repertoires in COVID-19. Study background: Spain, Italy and the United States supplied samples that represented acute and convalescent COVID-19.

This CDR3 has 12 amino acids. Per germline, CDR1 PRHDT and CDR2 FYEKMQ (reference sequence). V was cut by 2 bases and J by 6 bases, with 6 bases left in between. Assay: immunoSEQ multiplex PCR; the TCRdb copy retains only in-frame clones and omits some. The sample yields some 230,000 clones, roughly four fifths seen once. The sequence came from a woman in her twenties or thirties who had recovered from COVID-19. The chain has TRBV13 and TRBJ2-3; perhaps TRBD2 as D (6 bases). Material: peripheral blood. The CDR3 sequence: CASSLTSDTQYF. The CDR3 DNA reads TGTGCCAGCAGCTTAACTAGCGATACGCAGTATTTT.